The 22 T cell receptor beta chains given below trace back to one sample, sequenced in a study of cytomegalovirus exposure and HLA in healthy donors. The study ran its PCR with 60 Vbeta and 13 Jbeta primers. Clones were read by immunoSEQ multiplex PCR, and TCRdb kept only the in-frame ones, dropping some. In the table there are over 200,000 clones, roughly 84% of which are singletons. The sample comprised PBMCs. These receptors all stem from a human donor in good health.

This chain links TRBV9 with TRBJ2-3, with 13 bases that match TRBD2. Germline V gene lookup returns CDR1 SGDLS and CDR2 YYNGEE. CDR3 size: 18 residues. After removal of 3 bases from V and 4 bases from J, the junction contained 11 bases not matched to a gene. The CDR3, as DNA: TGTGCCAGCAGCGCAAGACTAGCGGGAGGACCCACGGCAGATACGCAGTATTTT. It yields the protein CASSARLAGGPTADTQYF.

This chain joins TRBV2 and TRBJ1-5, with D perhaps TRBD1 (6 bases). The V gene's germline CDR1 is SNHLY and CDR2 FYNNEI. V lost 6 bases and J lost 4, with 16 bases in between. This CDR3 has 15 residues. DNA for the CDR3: TGTGCCAGCAGAAATCGACAGGCTGGGAATCAGCCCCAGCATTTT. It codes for CASRNRQAGNQPQHF.

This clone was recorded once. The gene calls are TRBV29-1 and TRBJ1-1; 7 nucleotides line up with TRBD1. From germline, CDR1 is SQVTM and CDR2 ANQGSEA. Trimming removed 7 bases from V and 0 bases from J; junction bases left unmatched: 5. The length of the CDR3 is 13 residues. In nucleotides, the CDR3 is TGCAGCGCAAGAGGACAGGTGAACACTGAAGCTTTCTTT. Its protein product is CSARGQVNTEAFF.

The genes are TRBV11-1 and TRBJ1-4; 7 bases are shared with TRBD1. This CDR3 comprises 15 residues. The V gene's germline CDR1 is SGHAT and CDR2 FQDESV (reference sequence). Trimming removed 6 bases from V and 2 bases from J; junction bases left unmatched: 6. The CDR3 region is CASRKEGATNEKLFF. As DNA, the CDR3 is TGTGCCAGCAGGAAAGAGGGGGCTACTAATGAAAAACTGTTTTTT.

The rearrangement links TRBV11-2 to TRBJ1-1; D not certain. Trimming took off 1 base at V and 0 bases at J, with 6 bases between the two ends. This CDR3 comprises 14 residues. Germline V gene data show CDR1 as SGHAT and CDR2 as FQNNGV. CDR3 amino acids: CASSLGLLNTEAFF. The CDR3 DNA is TGTGCCAGCAGCTTAGGGCTCTTGAACACTGAAGCTTTCTTT.

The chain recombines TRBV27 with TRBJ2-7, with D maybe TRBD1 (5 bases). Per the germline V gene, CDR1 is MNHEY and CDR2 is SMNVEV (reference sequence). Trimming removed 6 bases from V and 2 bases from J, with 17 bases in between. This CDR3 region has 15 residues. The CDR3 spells CASSVDSSSAYEQYF. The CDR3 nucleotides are TGTGCCAGCAGCGTAGACAGTAGCTCTGCCTACGAGCAGTACTTC.

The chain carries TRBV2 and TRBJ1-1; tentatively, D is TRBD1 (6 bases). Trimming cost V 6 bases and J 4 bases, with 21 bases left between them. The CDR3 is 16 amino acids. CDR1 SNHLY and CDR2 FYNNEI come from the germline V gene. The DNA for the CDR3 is TGTGCCAGCAGGGAGAGGACAGTCCCCGATGGCACTGAAGCTTTCTTT. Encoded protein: CASRERTVPDGTEAFF.

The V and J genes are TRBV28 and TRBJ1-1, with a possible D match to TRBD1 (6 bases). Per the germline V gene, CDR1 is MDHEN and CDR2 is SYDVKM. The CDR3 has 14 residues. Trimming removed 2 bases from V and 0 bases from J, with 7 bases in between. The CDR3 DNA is TGTGCCAGCAGTTTACAGGGGCTGAACACTGAAGCTTTCTTT. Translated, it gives CASSLQGLNTEAFF.

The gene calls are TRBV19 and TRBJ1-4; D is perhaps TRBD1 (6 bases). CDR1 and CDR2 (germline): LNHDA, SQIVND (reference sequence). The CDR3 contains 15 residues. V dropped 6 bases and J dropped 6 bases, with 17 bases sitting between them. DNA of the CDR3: TGTGCCAGTAGCAGAATTACAGGGTTGGATGAAAAACTGTTTTTT. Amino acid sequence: CASSRITGLDEKLFF. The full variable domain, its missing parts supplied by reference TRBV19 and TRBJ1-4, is DGGITQSPKYLFRKEGQNVTLSCEQNLNHDAMYWYRQDPGQGLRLIYYSQIVNDFQKGDIAEGYSVSREKKESFPLTVTSAQKNPTAFYLCASSRITGLDEKLFFGSGTQLSVL.

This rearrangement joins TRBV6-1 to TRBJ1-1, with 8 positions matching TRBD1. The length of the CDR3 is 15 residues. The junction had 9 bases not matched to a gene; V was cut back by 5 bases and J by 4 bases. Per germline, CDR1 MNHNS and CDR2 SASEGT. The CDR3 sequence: CASSSAATGGTEAFF. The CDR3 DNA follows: TGTGCCAGCAGTTCCGCGGCTACAGGGGGCACTGAAGCTTTCTTT.

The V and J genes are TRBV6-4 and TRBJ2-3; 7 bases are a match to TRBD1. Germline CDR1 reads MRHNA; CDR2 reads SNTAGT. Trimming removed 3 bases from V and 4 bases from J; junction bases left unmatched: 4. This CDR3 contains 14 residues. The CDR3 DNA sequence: TGTGCCAGCAGTGAACAGGGGACAGCAGATACGCAGTATTTT. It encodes CASSEQGTADTQYF.

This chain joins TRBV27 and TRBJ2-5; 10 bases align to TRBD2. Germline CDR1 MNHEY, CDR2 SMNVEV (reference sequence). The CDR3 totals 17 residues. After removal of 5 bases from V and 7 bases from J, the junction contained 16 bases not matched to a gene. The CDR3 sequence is CASSHPRTSGKVGTQYF. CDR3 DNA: TGTGCCAGCAGTCACCCTCGGACTAGCGGAAAGGTCGGGACCCAGTACTTC.

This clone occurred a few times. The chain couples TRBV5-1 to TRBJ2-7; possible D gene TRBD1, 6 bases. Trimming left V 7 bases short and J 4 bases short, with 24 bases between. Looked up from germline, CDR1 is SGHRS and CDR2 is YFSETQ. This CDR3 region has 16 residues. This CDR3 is CASSGSQGGKDYEQYF. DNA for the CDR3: TGCGCCAGCTCCGGGTCACAGGGTGGGAAAGATTACGAGCAGTACTTC.

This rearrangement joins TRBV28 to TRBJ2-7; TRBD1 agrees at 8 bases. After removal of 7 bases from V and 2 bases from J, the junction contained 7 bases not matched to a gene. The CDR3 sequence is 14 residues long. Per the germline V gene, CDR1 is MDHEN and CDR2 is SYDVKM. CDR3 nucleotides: TGTGCCAGCATCCCGGGACAGGCGACCTACGAGCAGTACTTC. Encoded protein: CASIPGQATYEQYF.

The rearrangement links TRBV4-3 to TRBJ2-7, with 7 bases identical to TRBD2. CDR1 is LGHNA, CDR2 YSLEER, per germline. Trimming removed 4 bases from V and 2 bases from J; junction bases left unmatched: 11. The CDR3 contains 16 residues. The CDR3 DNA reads TGCGCCAGCAGCCCGGGGGGAGTAATAAGTACCTACGAGCAGTACTTC. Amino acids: CASSPGGVISTYEQYF.

CDR3 in DNA: TGTGCCAGCAGCTTGCGGGGGGGATCGAACACCGGGGAGCTGTTTTTT. It encodes CASSLRGGSNTGELFF. The chain is built from TRBV9 and TRBJ2-2; 9 nucleotides agree with TRBD2. The junction had 4 bases not matched to a gene; V was cut back by 4 bases and J by 0 bases. In germline, CDR1 is SGDLS, CDR2 YYNGEE. The CDR3 runs 16 residues.

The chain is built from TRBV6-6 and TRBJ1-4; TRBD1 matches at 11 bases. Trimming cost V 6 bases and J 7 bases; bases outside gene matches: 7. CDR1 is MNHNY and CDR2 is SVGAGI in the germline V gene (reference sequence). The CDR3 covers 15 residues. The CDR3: CASSYGTGGGEKLFF. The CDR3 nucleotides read TGTGCCAGCAGCTACGGGACAGGGGGAGGTGAAAAACTGTTTTTT.

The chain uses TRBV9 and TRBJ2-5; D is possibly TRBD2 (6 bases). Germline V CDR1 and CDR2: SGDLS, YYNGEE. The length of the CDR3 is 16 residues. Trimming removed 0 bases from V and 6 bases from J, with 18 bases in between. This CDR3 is CASSVGVAGRGKTQYF. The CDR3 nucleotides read TGTGCCAGCAGCGTAGGGGTGGCGGGTCGGGGGAAGACCCAGTACTTC.

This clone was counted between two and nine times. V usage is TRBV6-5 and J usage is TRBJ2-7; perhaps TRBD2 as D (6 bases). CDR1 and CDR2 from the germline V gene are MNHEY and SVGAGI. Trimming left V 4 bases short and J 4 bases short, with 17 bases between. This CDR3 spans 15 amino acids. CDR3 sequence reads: CASSWTGTATYEQYF. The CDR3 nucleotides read TGTGCCAGCAGTTGGACCGGGACTGCCACATACGAGCAGTACTTC.

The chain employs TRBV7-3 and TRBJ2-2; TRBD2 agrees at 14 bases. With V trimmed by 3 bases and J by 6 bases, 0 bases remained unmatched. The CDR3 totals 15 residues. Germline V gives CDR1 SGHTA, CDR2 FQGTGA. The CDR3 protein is CASSLGLAGAGELFF. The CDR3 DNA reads TGTGCCAGCAGCTTGGGACTAGCGGGGGCCGGGGAGCTGTTTTTT.

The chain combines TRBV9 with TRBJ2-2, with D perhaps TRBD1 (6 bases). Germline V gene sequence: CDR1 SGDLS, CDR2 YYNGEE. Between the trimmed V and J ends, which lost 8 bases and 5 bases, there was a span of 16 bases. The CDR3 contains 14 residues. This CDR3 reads CASKGGVTTGELFF. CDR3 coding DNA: TGTGCCAGTAAAGGGGGAGTGACGACCGGGGAGCTGTTTTTT.

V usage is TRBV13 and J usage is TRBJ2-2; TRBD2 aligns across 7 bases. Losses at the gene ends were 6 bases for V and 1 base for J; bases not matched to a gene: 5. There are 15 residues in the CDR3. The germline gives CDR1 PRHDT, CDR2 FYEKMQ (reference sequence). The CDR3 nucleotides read TGTGCCAGCAGGCATACTAGCGAGAACACCGGGGAGCTGTTTTTT. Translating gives CASRHTSENTGELFF.